One sample yielded the 23 T cell receptor beta chains listed below, sequenced in a study of T cells in Graves' hyperthyroidism and ophthalmopathy. TCR beta CDR3 regions were amplified from RNA. TCR CDR3 underwent first-round RT-PCR with the HTBI primer set. TCRdb re-called the multiplex PCR reads with MiXCR, one entry per CDR3 protein. The sample lists about 640,000 distinct CDR3 sequences; less than 25% were seen once. Sequencing was performed on blood. The receptors derive from a man aged 25 to 40 with Graves' ophthalmopathy.

In its sample, this clonotype was seen many times. The chain uses TRBV2 and TRBJ2-7, with TRBD1 identical over 7 bases. This CDR3 has 15 residues. Germline loops: CDR1 SNHLY, CDR2 FYNNEI. J lost 2 bases, V lost 6 bases, and 10 bases had no gene match. CDR3: CASSHRGHWAYEQYF. The CDR3 coding sequence is TGTGCCAGCAGCCACAGGGGACATTGGGCCTACGAGCAGTACTTC.

Worth noting for this clonotype: A read error may explain this, as a much larger clone is one base away. The chain is built from TRBV12-3 or TRBV12-4 and TRBJ2-7; D might be TRBD1 (6 bases). CDR3 size: 14 residues. In DNA form, the CDR3 reads TGTGCCGGCAGTCCGGAGACAGGCCCCTACGAGCAGTACTTC. It translates to CAGSPETGPYEQYF.

The V and J genes are TRBV20-1 and TRBJ2-7; TRBD2 agrees at 10 bases. The V and J ends lost 0 bases and 3 bases, in that order; junction bases with no gene match: 2. Germline V lookup: CDR1 DFQATT, CDR2 SNEGSKA (reference sequence). CDR3 size: 14 residues. CDR3 sequence: CSARELAGGYEQYF. The CDR3 DNA follows: TGCAGTGCTAGAGAGTTAGCGGGGGGCTACGAGCAGTACTTC.

The sample holds many counts of this clonotype. The chain uses TRBV4-2 and TRBJ2-1; D uncertain. This CDR3 is 15 amino acids long. Trimming took off 0 bases at V and 0 bases at J, with 6 bases between the two ends. In germline, CDR1 is LGHNA, CDR2 YNFKEQ. CDR3 sequence: CASSQDYSSYNEQFF. Written as DNA, the CDR3 is TGTGCCAGCAGCCAAGACTACAGCTCCTACAATGAGCAGTTCTTC.

Ten or more counts support this clonotype. The chain is built from TRBV7-9 and TRBJ2-3; D might be TRBD2 (5 bases). Trimming stripped 5 bases from V and 6 bases from J, with 9 bases between. Germline CDR1 reads SEHNR; CDR2 reads FQNEAQ (reference sequence). The CDR3 totals 12 residues. Here the CDR3 DNA reads TGTGCCAGCAGCGGAGCGGCGGATACGCAGTATTTT. Translation gives CASSGAADTQYF.

This chain connects TRBV13 to TRBJ2-3; TRBD2 agrees at 13 bases. The ends lost 1 base at V and 1 base at J; junction bases unmatched: 17. CDR1 is PRHDT, CDR2 FYEKMQ, per germline (reference sequence). This CDR3 comprises 22 residues. As DNA, the CDR3 is TGTGCCAGCAGCTTAGCGTACGGACTAGCGGGAGTCTTGTTCAAGGGCACAGATACGCAGTATTTT. Its protein product is CASSLAYGLAGVLFKGTDTQYF. The full variable domain, its missing parts supplied by reference TRBV13 and TRBJ2-3, is AAGVIQSPRHLIKEKRETATLKCYPIPRHDTVYWYQQGPGQDPQFLISFYEKMQSDKGSIPDRFSAQQFSDYHSELNMSSLELGDSALYFCASSLAYGLAGVLFKGTDTQYFGPGTRLTVL.

This chain joins TRBV29-1 and TRBJ2-7, with 8 bases lining up with TRBD2. Germline loops: CDR1 SQVTM, CDR2 ANQGSEA. The length of the CDR3 is 13 residues. V dropped 5 bases and J dropped 2; count of bases not matched to a gene: 5. The CDR3 coding sequence is TGCAGCGTTAGACTAGCGCTGACCTACGAGCAGTACTTC. Its translation is CSVRLALTYEQYF.

The chain joins TRBV15 to TRBJ1-2; 7 bases fit TRBD1. CDR1 and CDR2 from the germline V gene are LNHNV and YYDKDF (reference sequence). There are 14 residues in the CDR3. The ends lost 5 bases at V and 6 bases at J; junction bases unmatched: 9. For the CDR3, the DNA is TGTGCCACCAGCGTATCTCCCGGGACAGATGGCTACACCTTC. Translation: CATSVSPGTDGYTF.

The chain recombines TRBV4-3 with TRBJ2-7, with a tentative D call TRBD2 (5 bases). In germline, CDR1 is LGHNA, CDR2 YSLEER. The CDR3 is 14 residues long. Trimming shortened V by 1 base and J by 3 bases, and 10 bases separated the two germline ends. CDR3 sequence reads: CASSQGLAHYEQYF. For the CDR3, the DNA is TGCGCCAGCAGCCAAGGGCTAGCTCACTACGAGCAGTACTTC.

V is TRBV6-5 and J is TRBJ2-4; TRBD2 matches at 9 bases. The CDR3 covers 15 residues. Germline trimming cut 2 bases from V and 4 bases from J; bases unmatched to any gene: 3. Per the germline V gene, CDR1 is MNHEY and CDR2 is SVGAGI. CDR3 nucleotide sequence: TGTGCCAGCAGTTACGGGCGGGAGGGAAAAAACATTCAGTACTTC. The encoded protein is CASSYGREGKNIQYF.

This clonotype was counted only a few times. The chain carries TRBV10-3 and TRBJ1-2, with D perhaps TRBD1 (6 bases). There are 16 residues in the CDR3. Germline lookup yields CDR1 ENHRY and CDR2 SYGVKD. Trimming shortened V by 0 bases and J by 5 bases, and 16 bases separated the two germline ends. The CDR3 loop reads CAISESPAGQLYGYTF. The CDR3 DNA reads TGTGCCATCAGTGAGTCCCCTGCTGGACAGTTATATGGCTACACCTTC.

The chain carries TRBV2 and TRBJ2-3, with 12 bases aligning to TRBD2. The trim removed 5 bases at V and 4 bases at J, leaving 7 bases unmatched. CDR3 length: 16 amino acids. The germline CDR1 and CDR2 sequences are SNHLY and FYNNEI. In DNA form, the CDR3 reads TGTGCCAGCAGTTTGACTAGCGGGAGTCCCCCAGATACGCAGTATTTT. It encodes CASSLTSGSPPDTQYF.

This clonotype was observed a handful of times. V is TRBV7-8 and J is TRBJ2-5, with unresolved D. CDR3 length: 14 amino acids. Between the trimmed V and J ends, which lost 5 bases and 5 bases, there was a span of 15 bases. Germline V gene sequence: CDR1 SGHVS, CDR2 FQNEAQ. The CDR3 loop is CASSTVAVWETQYF. The CDR3 nucleotides read TGTGCCAGCAGCACAGTAGCCGTCTGGGAGACCCAGTACTTC.

The J gene is TRBJ1-1, the V gene TRBV20-1; D may be TRBD1 (6 bases). The CDR3 is 14 residues long. CDR1 is DFQATT and CDR2 is SNEGSKA in the germline V gene (reference sequence). Trimming removed 7 bases at V and 0 bases at J, with 15 bases between. CDR3 protein: CSGLNRDMNTEAFF. The CDR3 DNA is TGCAGTGGATTGAACAGGGACATGAACACTGAAGCTTTCTTT.

J is TRBJ2-1 and V is TRBV7-9, with 9 bases fitting TRBD1. This CDR3 contains 16 residues. Germline V gene sequence: CDR1 SEHNR, CDR2 FQNEAQ (reference sequence). J gave up 4 bases and V 8 bases, and 12 bases lay outside the gene matches. CDR3 region: CASVGGRDRAYNEQFF. The CDR3 bases are TGTGCCAGCGTCGGCGGCCGGGACAGGGCGTACAATGAGCAGTTCTTC.

The chain is built from TRBV27 and TRBJ2-2; perhaps D is TRBD1 or TRBD2 (5 bases each). Trimming cost V 11 bases and J 6 bases, with 13 bases left between them. The CDR3 extends over 12 amino acids. Per the germline V gene, CDR1 is MNHEY and CDR2 is SMNVEV (reference sequence). CDR3 in DNA: TGTGCCGTCGGCCGGGGACCCGGGGAGCTGTTTTTT. Its translation: CAVGRGPGELFF.

This clonotype has just a few counts. The chain carries TRBV25-1 and TRBJ1-4; D is unclear. V was pared by 4 bases and J by 7 bases, with 4 bases between. CDR3 length equals 11 residues. Germline CDR1 reads MGHDK; CDR2 reads SYGVNS. Written as DNA, the CDR3 is TGTGCCAGCAGTGTGAGTGAAAAACTGTTTTTT. This gives the protein CASSVSEKLFF.

This clonotype was counted between two and nine times. This chain joins TRBV28 and TRBJ2-7; 16 nucleotides line up with TRBD2. Trimming took 2 bases from V and 4 from J; bases not matched to a gene: 11. The CDR3 loop spans 19 amino acids. Germline V CDR1 and CDR2: MDHEN, SYDVKM. CDR3 sequence (DNA): TGTGCCAGCAGTTTACCGGGACTAGCGGGAGGGCCGAGGAGTTACGAGCAGTACTTC. Translating it yields CASSLPGLAGGPRSYEQYF.

This clonotype appeared many times. This chain links TRBV20-1 with TRBJ2-1; the D is unclear. CDR3 length equals 12 residues. Germline values: CDR1 DFQATT, CDR2 SNEGSKA (reference sequence). The V end lost 6 bases, the J end lost 4 bases, and 10 bases lay between the germline ends. The CDR3 nucleotides read TGCAGTGCCCCTGGTAGGTACAATGAGCAGTTCTTC. This encodes CSAPGRYNEQFF.

J is TRBJ2-7 and V is TRBV6-2 or TRBV6-3, with 9 bases identical to TRBD1. The CDR3 totals 14 residues. Germline CDR1 is MNHEY and CDR2 is SVGEGT. V lost 8 bases and J lost 6; bases outside the gene matches: 11. CDR3: CASFGGTGIGEQYF. The CDR3, as DNA: TGTGCCAGCTTCGGTGGGACAGGGATTGGCGAGCAGTACTTC.

The J gene is TRBJ2-7, the V gene TRBV7-9; 9 bases map to TRBD1. The CDR3 length is 17 residues. V trimming: 1 base; J trimming: 1 base; junction bases outside the gene matches: 8. The V gene's germline CDR1 is SEHNR and CDR2 FQNEAQ (reference sequence). The CDR3 is CASSLDFLGQGSYEQYF. CDR3 in DNA: TGTGCCAGCAGCTTAGATTTCTTGGGACAGGGTTCCTACGAGCAGTACTTC.

This clonotype was detected many times. This chain links TRBV20-1 with TRBJ2-5; 12 bases match TRBD2. This CDR3 contains 14 residues. In germline, CDR1 is DFQATT, CDR2 SNEGSKA (reference sequence). V was clipped by 5 bases and J by 5 bases; unmatched bases: 6. The CDR3 here is CSAGTSGRWETQYF. CDR3 DNA: TGCAGTGCTGGGACTAGCGGGCGGTGGGAGACCCAGTACTTC.

V gene TRBV5-4 combines with J gene TRBJ2-7; the match to TRBD2 covers 10 bases. The CDR3 contains 16 residues. The V and J ends lost 4 bases and 2 bases, in that order; junction bases with no gene match: 9. In germline, CDR1 is SGHNT, CDR2 YYREEE (reference sequence). The CDR3 region has the DNA TGTGCCAGCAGCCCTGAATCCGGGACTAGCGCCTACGAGCAGTACTTC. Encoded protein: CASSPESGTSAYEQYF.